Listed below are T cell receptor beta chains from one sample, sequenced in a study of cytomegalovirus exposure and HLA in healthy donors. TCRdb's table, derived via immunoSEQ multiplex PCR, lists solely in-frame clones and lacks some. The sample has some 200,000 clones, about 83% seen once; the top ten hold 1.3% to 1.5%. The specimen sequenced was PBMCs. These receptors all stem from a girl under 18 in good health and CMV-seronegative. Each CDR3 is given with its conserved first and last residue. A D gene is named only where the DNA matches it firmly. Size tells how often a clone was seen (once, few, many) or the class of an expanded clone, and some rows leave it out.

J	size	D	V	DNA	CDR3
TRBJ2-1	-	TRBD1	TRBV4-3	TGCGCCAGCAGCCAAGATCTGGGACAGATAACCGAGCAGTTCTTC	CASSQDLGQITEQFF
TRBJ1-1	-	-	TRBV29-1	TGCAGCGTGGGGCAGACAAACACTGAAGCTTTCTTT	CSVGQTNTEAFF
TRBJ1-6	once	-	TRBV5-8	TGTGCCAGCAGCTTCCTACGGGGGGAAACTTCACCCCTCCACTTT	CASSFLRGETSPLHF
TRBJ2-7	-	TRBD2	TRBV28	TGTGCCAGCAAAACTAGCGGGGGAGCGCTCGAGCAGTACTTC	CASKTSGGALEQYF
TRBJ2-3	few	-	TRBV7-6	TGTGCCAGCAGCGCGTCAGGGAGCACAGATACGCAGTATTTT	CASSASGSTDTQYF
TRBJ2-3	-	TRBD2	TRBV7-2	TGTGCCAGCAGCTTTGCGGGAGGCACAGATACGCAGTATTTT	CASSFAGGTDTQYF
TRBJ1-2	-	-	TRBV6-1	TGTGTCACGAACCAGGTCTATGGCTACACCTTC	CVTNQVYGYTF
TRBJ1-4	-	-	TRBV19	TGTGCCAGCGGGACTTGGACTAATGAAAAACTGTTTTTT	CASGTWTNEKLFF
TRBJ1-1	-	-	TRBV19	TGTGCCAGTAGTCTCTCTCGGCAGGCCATGAACACTGAAGCTTTCTTT	CASSLSRQAMNTEAFF
TRBJ2-3	-	-	TRBV7-2	TGTGCCAGCAGCTTTGGGAGTCTCCGCACAGATACGCAGTATTTT	CASSFGSLRTDTQYF
TRBJ2-7	-	-	TRBV6-6	TGTGCCAGGAGGGTGGCAGCAATCTACGAGCAGTACTTC	CARRVAAIYEQYF
TRBJ2-5	-	-	TRBV18	TGTGCCAGCTCACCAGGCGGAGAGACCCAGTACTTC	CASSPGGETQYF
TRBJ2-1	-	-	TRBV5-1	TGCGCCAGCAGCTTGGTCTTGGGGGGGCGCTTCTACAATGAGCAGTTCTTC	CASSLVLGGRFYNEQFF
TRBJ1-1	-	TRBD1	TRBV7-2	TGTGCCAGCAGCAGCCAGACAGGGGGCAACCCCGGGGGGACTGAAGCTTTCTTT	CASSSQTGGNPGGTEAFF
TRBJ1-4	-	-	TRBV6-5	TGTGCCAGCAGTTATCAGGGGGAAAAACTGTTTTTT	CASSYQGEKLFF
TRBJ2-3	-	TRBD1	TRBV7-7	TGTGCCAGCAGCTCTGGGACAGGGCTAAGCACAGATACGCAGTATTTT	CASSSGTGLSTDTQYF
TRBJ2-2	-	TRBD2	TRBV27	TGTGCCAGCACCTTCTCGGGGGGAACAATCACCGGGGAGCTGTTTTTT	CASTFSGGTITGELFF
TRBJ1-2	-	TRBD1	TRBV5-1	TGCGCCAGCAGCTTGTCTTTCGACAGGGGCTATGGCTACACCTTC	CASSLSFDRGYGYTF
TRBJ1-2	-	TRBD1	TRBV4-3	TGCGCCAGCAGCCCGCGACAGGGAAACTATGGCTACACCTTC	CASSPRQGNYGYTF
TRBJ1-1	-	TRBD1	TRBV2	TGTGCCAGCAGGTCACAGGGGCAGGCTGAAGCTTTCTTT	CASRSQGQAEAFF
TRBJ1-2	-	TRBD1	TRBV2	TGTGCCAGCACCTCCGGGGACAGGGGCCTCTATGGCTACACCTTC	CASTSGDRGLYGYTF
TRBJ1-3	-	-	TRBV25-1	TGTGCCAGCAGAAGAACCGGGACACATGGAAACACCATATATTTT	CASRRTGTHGNTIYF
TRBJ1-2	-	-	TRBV18	TGTGCCAGCTCACCAAGTAGTGGCTACACCTTC	CASSPSSGYTF
TRBJ2-1	-	TRBD2	TRBV7-9	TGTGCCAGTAAGCGGGACGGAAGCTCCTACAATGAGCAGTTCTTC	CASKRDGSSYNEQFF
TRBJ1-1	-	TRBD1	TRBV27	TGTGCCAGCAGTTGGGGGACAGCCAACACTGAAGCTTTCTTT	CASSWGTANTEAFF
TRBJ1-5	-	TRBD1	TRBV2	TGTGCCAGCAGTGACGGACAGGGCCTCAATCAGCCCCAGCATTTT	CASSDGQGLNQPQHF
TRBJ2-4	-	-	TRBV7-8	TGTGCCAGCAGCTTGAACATAGCCAAAAACATTCAGTACTTC	CASSLNIAKNIQYF
TRBJ1-5	-	TRBD1	TRBV5-6	TGTGCCAGCAGCTACGCCTCGACAGGGAATGAACAGCCCCAGCATTTT	CASSYASTGNEQPQHF
TRBJ2-7	few	TRBD2	TRBV5-4	TGTGCCAGCAGCTTAGGTGGCGGGAGGGTGAACGAGCAGTACTTC	CASSLGGGRVNEQYF
TRBJ1-4	-	-	TRBV30	TGTGCCTGGAATAGGGGGAAAGTTAATGAAAAACTGTTTTTT	CAWNRGKVNEKLFF
TRBJ2-3	-	TRBD1	TRBV9	TGTGCCAGCAGCTATGAGGGACAGGGGCCCTTCACAGATACGCAGTATTTT	CASSYEGQGPFTDTQYF
TRBJ2-3	few	TRBD2	TRBV27	TGTGCCACCAGGGTTAGCGGGAATTGGGGCACAGATACGCAGTATTTT	CATRVSGNWGTDTQYF
TRBJ1-5	-	-	TRBV15	TGTGCCACCAGCAGAGACCCAGGGGAGCCCCAGCATTTT	CATSRDPGEPQHF
TRBJ1-5	-	TRBD1	TRBV7-9	TGTGCCAGCAGCTCGGGACAGGGGTATAGCAATCAGCCCCAGCATTTT	CASSSGQGYSNQPQHF
TRBJ2-1	-	TRBD2	TRBV7-9	TGTGCCAGCAGCTACCGACTAGCGGGGGACAATGAGCAGTTCTTC	CASSYRLAGDNEQFF
TRBJ1-1	-	-	TRBV19	TGTGCCAGTATCGCCAGGGGAAAAACTGAAGCTTTCTTT	CASIARGKTEAFF
TRBJ2-3	-	-	TRBV4-3	TGCGCCAGCAGCCAAGAATTGGCAGGGTTTGGGACAGATACGCAGTATTTT	CASSQELAGFGTDTQYF
TRBJ2-5	-	TRBD1	TRBV5-1	TGCGCCAGCAGCTCGGAGGGACAGGGGAGACAGACCCAGTACTTC	CASSSEGQGRQTQYF
TRBJ2-5	-	TRBD2	TRBV6-1	TGTGCCAGCAGTGAAGCGTGGCGGGGGATATCCGAAGAGTACTTC	CASSEAWRGISEEYF
TRBJ2-1	-	-	TRBV28	TGTGCCAGCAGTTTATGGAGGACTATCTCATCCAACAATGAGCAGTTCTTC	CASSLWRTISSNNEQFF